This TCR beta chain was observed in a study of shared clonotypes between healthy human individuals. The CDR3 extends over 15 amino acids. With 1 base clipped from V and 8 bases from J, the junction kept 7 bases outside the gene matches. The V gene's germline CDR1 is SGHDN and CDR2 FVKESK. Naive CD4+ cells were CD45RA-selected; the remaining cells were memory. The protocol was immunoSEQ multiplex PCR, while the TCRdb copy is restricted to in-frame clones and leaves out a portion. The table lists approximately 1,000,000 clones, about 80% of them singletons. This TCR derives from a man younger than 35 in good health. Some clones in this sample may be carry-over from other donors' samples. The chain joins TRBV14 to TRBJ2-5; 10 bases map to TRBD2. Sequencing was done on a sample of memory CD4+ T cells from PBMCs. As for subset: CD45RA-negative fraction. The CDR3 is CASSQVVASGSTQYF. CDR3 bases: TGTGCCAGCAGCCAAGTAGTGGCTAGCGGGAGCACCCAGTACTTC. Filled out from reference TRBV14 and TRBJ2-5, the complete variable domain reads EAGVTQFPSHSVIEKGQTVTLRCDPISGHDNLYWYRRVMGKEIKFLLHFVKESKQDESGMPNNRFLAERTGGTYSTLKVQPAELEDSGVYFCASSQVVASGSTQYFGPGTRLLVL.